The next 9 T cell receptor beta chains were all read from a single sample in a study of metastatic and nonmetastatic thyroid tumors. MiXCR reprocessed the PCR reads for TCRdb. The sample consists of more than 40,000 clones, roughly 15% of them appearing once. Ahead of thyroid surgery, no patient had received treatment of any kind. The sequenced sample was blood. These receptors originate from a female donor with papillary thyroid cancer or a benign thyroid nodule (not recorded which). Some clones in this sample may be carry-over from other donors' samples.

This clone was counted ten times or more. The chain combines TRBV3-1 with TRBJ1-6; D call uncertain. V lost 0 bases and J 4 bases, leaving 7 bases between the germline ends. CDR1 is LGHDT and CDR2 is YNNKEL in the germline V gene (reference sequence). The CDR3 contains 15 residues. This CDR3 reads CASSQESGYNSPLHF. The CDR3 nucleotides are TGTGCCAGCAGCCAAGAATCGGGGTATAATTCACCCCTCCACTTT.

This clone was observed many times. This chain joins TRBV5-1 and TRBJ2-1; 8 bases align to TRBD2. Trimming cost V 3 bases and J 6 bases; bases outside gene matches: 8. Looked up from germline, CDR1 is SGHRS and CDR2 is YFSETQ. This CDR3 contains 15 residues. CDR3 sequence reads: CASSSGTREGNEQFF. CDR3 coding DNA: TGCGCCAGCAGCTCCGGGACTAGGGAGGGCAATGAGCAGTTCTTC. Drawing the rest from reference TRBV5-1 and TRBJ2-1, the complete variable domain is KAGVTQTPRYLIKTRGQQVTLSCSPISGHRSVSWYQQTPGQGLQFLFEYFSETQRNKGNFPGRFSGRQFSNSRSEMNVSTLELGDSALYLCASSSGTREGNEQFFGPGTRLTVL.

This clone was found many times. The chain links TRBV4-2 to TRBJ2-6; 10 nucleotides line up with TRBD2. J gave up 0 bases and V 0 bases, and 8 bases lay outside the gene matches. Germline CDR1 and CDR2: LGHNA and YNFKEQ. The CDR3 has 20 residues. CDR3 protein: CASSQDLRLAGYSGANVLTF. The DNA for the CDR3 is TGTGCCAGCAGCCAAGATCTCCGACTAGCGGGTTACTCTGGGGCCAACGTCCTGACTTTC.

This clone was counted ten times or more. This sequence joins TRBV11-2 and TRBJ1-3; D not certain. CDR3 size: 15 residues. The V and J ends lost 0 bases and 4 bases respectively, with 10 bases between them. The V gene's germline CDR1 is SGHAT and CDR2 FQNNGV. CDR3 nucleotides: TGTGCCAGCAGCTTAGATCCCGGGGTCGGAAACACCATATATTTT. This translates into CASSLDPGVGNTIYF. The whole variable domain, filled in from reference TRBV11-2 and TRBJ1-3, reads EAGVAQSPRYKIIEKRQSVAFWCNPISGHATLYWYQQILGQGPKLLIQFQNNGVVDDSQLPKDRFSAERLKGVDSTLKIQPAKLEDSAVYLCASSLDPGVGNTIYFGEGSWLTVV.

In this sample, this clone turned up many times. The chain uses TRBV12-3 or TRBV12-4 and TRBJ1-1; 7 nucleotides match TRBD1. This CDR3 spans 13 amino acids. Unmatched junction bases numbered 14, after V lost 9 bases and J lost 10 bases. CDR3 sequence reads: CASDGTVPMGAFF. The DNA for the CDR3 is TGTGCCAGTGACGGGACAGTTCCCATGGGAGCTTTCTTT.

In regard to this clone: A much larger clone lies a single base off, so this may be a read error. Different DNA sequences within this sample yield the same CDR3. This chain joins TRBV20-1 and TRBJ2-5; 10 bases fit TRBD2. The CDR3 spans 13 residues. Germline CDR1 DFQATT, CDR2 SNEGSKA (reference sequence). The DNA for the CDR3 is TGCAGAGGTAGCGGGGGGAATCAAGAGACCCAGTACTTC. Translation gives CRGSGGNQETQYF.

This clone was picked up many times. This chain connects TRBV20-1 to TRBJ2-5; the match to TRBD2 covers 7 bases. The CDR3 extends over 14 amino acids. The V segment lost 7 bases and the J segment 2 bases; nucleotides outside the gene matches: 10. Germline CDR1 reads DFQATT; CDR2 reads SNEGSKA (reference sequence). CDR3 coding DNA: TGCAGTGTTTCACGGCTAGCGGAACAAGAGACCCAGTACTTC. Its translation is CSVSRLAEQETQYF.

This clone has more than one count but fewer than ten. The junction and the germline gene differ at one end; a read error may be behind it. The chain recombines TRBV10-3 with TRBJ2-3, with 11 nucleotides matching TRBD2. The CDR3 loop spans 16 amino acids. Germline V lookup: CDR1 ENHRY, CDR2 SYGVKD. CDR3 sequence (DNA): TGTGCCGTCAGTGGGTCTAGCGGGGGGAGCACAGATACGCAGTATTTT. Translation: CAVSGSSGGSTDTQYF.

In its sample, this clone was seen many times. The chain carries TRBV15 and TRBJ2-5; the D is unclear. Germline CDR1 LNHNV, CDR2 YYDKDF (reference sequence). The CDR3 totals 13 residues. V was pared by 5 bases and J by 2 bases, with 9 bases between. CDR3 region: CATSWSLQETQYF. Here the CDR3 DNA reads TGTGCCACCAGCTGGAGTTTACAAGAGACCCAGTACTTC. The whole variable domain, remainder taken from reference TRBV15 and TRBJ2-5, is DAMVIQNPRYQVTQFGKPVTLSCSQTLNHNVMYWYQQKSSQAPKLLFHYYDKDFNNEADTPDNFQSRRPNTSFCFLDIRSPGLGDTAMYLCATSWSLQETQYFGPGTRLLVL.